These 10 T cell receptor beta chains came from one sample sequenced in a study of blood T cell repertoires in COVID-19. The method was immunoSEQ multiplex PCR; TCRdb's version includes in-frame clones alone and lacks a portion of them. Counted here are 99,000 or so clones, approximately 80% occurring once; the ten biggest clones make up 3.3%. Sample: peripheral blood. The source is a woman older than 75 with active or convalescent COVID-19.

The chain has TRBV27 and TRBJ2-5, with TRBD1 as a possible D gene (6 bases). Germline values: CDR1 MNHEY, CDR2 SMNVEV (reference sequence). This CDR3 is built from 14 residues. V was cut by 7 bases and J by 5 bases, with 17 bases left in between. CDR3 protein: CASTSTGPWETQYF. The CDR3 DNA is TGTGCCAGCACCTCGACAGGACCTTGGGAGACCCAGTACTTC.

V is TRBV19 and J is TRBJ1-2; D not resolved. V lost 3 bases, J lost 6 bases, and 11 bases lay in between. The CDR3 sequence is 13 residues long. Germline V CDR1 and CDR2: LNHDA, SQIVND (reference sequence). The CDR3 loop is CASSINRGDGYTF. CDR3 DNA: TGTGCCAGTAGTATCAACCGGGGAGATGGCTACACCTTC.

V gene TRBV11-3 combines with J gene TRBJ1-4; a possible D gene is TRBD1 (5 bases). The CDR3 covers 14 residues. The germline V gene has CDR1 SGHNT and CDR2 YENEEA. V lost 6 bases and J lost 7, with 15 bases in between. The CDR3 is CASSPGGNSEKLFF. The CDR3, as DNA: TGTGCCAGCAGTCCGGGGGGAAATAGTGAAAAACTGTTTTTT.

This chain joins TRBV23-1 and TRBJ1-5, with D possibly being TRBD1 (5 bases). TRBV23-1 is an ORF; its function is uncertain. The V and J ends lost 3 bases and 4 bases respectively, with 13 bases between them. This CDR3 region has 15 residues. The CDR3 protein is CASSHSGAGNQPQHF. The CDR3 DNA reads as TGCGCCAGCAGTCATTCCGGGGCGGGGAATCAGCCCCAGCATTTT.

This clone was seen at least ten times. V and J are TRBV13 and TRBJ2-7; D is undetermined. This CDR3 is built from 12 residues. Germline CDR1 is PRHDT and CDR2 is FYEKMQ (reference sequence). The ends were cut back, 4 bases at V and 2 bases at J, with 6 bases in the middle. The CDR3 loop is CASSSRTYEQYF. DNA of the CDR3: TGTGCCAGCAGCTCGAGGACCTACGAGCAGTACTTC. The variable domain in full, completed from reference TRBV13 and TRBJ2-7, reads AAGVIQSPRHLIKEKRETATLKCYPIPRHDTVYWYQQGPGQDPQFLISFYEKMQSDKGSIPDRFSAQQFSDYHSELNMSSLELGDSALYFCASSSRTYEQYFGPGTRLTVT.

In its sample, this clone was seen a few times. The J gene is TRBJ1-1, the V gene TRBV10-3; D call uncertain. The germline V gene has CDR1 ENHRY and CDR2 SYGVKD. This CDR3 has 13 residues. The V and J ends lost 3 bases and 5 bases respectively, with 10 bases between them. The CDR3 region is CAISESIPTEAFF. Written as DNA, the CDR3 is TGTGCCATCAGTGAAAGCATACCTACTGAAGCTTTCTTT.

The chain carries TRBV7-9 and TRBJ1-5; D is possibly TRBD1 (5 bases). Germline CDR1 SEHNR, CDR2 FQNEAQ (reference sequence). The CDR3 is 12 residues long. Trimming stripped 8 bases from V and 3 bases from J, with 8 bases between. The CDR3 nucleotides are TGTGCCAGCGCAGGGAACAATCAGCCCCAGCATTTT. It encodes CASAGNNQPQHF.

The V call is TRBV7-2, the J call TRBJ2-2, with 7 nucleotides matching TRBD2. CDR1 and CDR2 (germline): SGHTA, FQGNSA. J lost 4 bases, V lost 5 bases, and 7 bases had no gene match. CDR3 length equals 15 residues. CDR3 sequence: CASSRTGGGTGELFF. CDR3 DNA: TGTGCCAGCAGCCGGACTGGCGGGGGCACCGGGGAGCTGTTTTTT.

Concerning this clone: Different DNA sequences within this sample yield the same CDR3. The V call is TRBV30, the J call TRBJ1-4; D is unresolved. Per the germline V gene, CDR1 is GTSNPN and CDR2 is SVGIG (reference sequence). The length of the CDR3 is 14 residues. V lost 0 bases and J lost 2, with 7 bases in between. The CDR3 nucleotides are TGTGCCTGGAGTGTGTCGAGTACTAATGAAAAACTGTTTTTT. It codes for CAWSVSSTNEKLFF.

The chain links TRBV5-8 to TRBJ1-1, with 9 bases aligning to TRBD1. The CDR3 totals 17 residues. Germline CDR1 and CDR2: SGHTS and YDEGEE. The J segment lost 0 bases and the V segment lost 3 bases, leaving 9 bases of the junction unmatched. For the CDR3, the DNA is TGTGCCAGCAGCTGGGTCGGACAGGGGTCATTGAACACTGAAGCTTTCTTT. It specifies CASSWVGQGSLNTEAFF.